One and the same sample provided the 14 T cell receptor beta chains below, sequenced in a study of cytomegalovirus exposure and HLA in healthy donors. In the PCR, 60 Vbeta and 13 Jbeta primers were used. Measured with immunoSEQ multiplex PCR; TCRdb has only the in-frame clones, and not every one. The sample includes approximately 100,000 clones, 76% seen only once; the top ten take roughly 5.4%. The source material was PBMCs. The origin of the receptors is a woman between 18 and 29 years old in good health and CMV-seropositive.

This clone was observed once. V is TRBV5-1 and J is TRBJ1-6; 7 bases align to TRBD1. Germline V lookup: CDR1 SGHRS, CDR2 YFSETQ. With 4 bases clipped from V and 9 bases from J, the junction kept 7 bases outside the gene matches. CDR3 length equals 14 residues. This chain's CDR3 is CASSETGSGSPLHF. The CDR3, as DNA: TGCGCCAGCAGCGAGACAGGGTCGGGTTCACCCCTCCACTTT.

This clone was seen a few times. This chain links TRBV6-6 with TRBJ1-4; TRBD1 matches at 9 bases. CDR3 size: 15 residues. V shed 6 bases and J 5 bases; nucleotides not matched to a gene: 7. Germline values: CDR1 MNHNY, CDR2 SVGAGI (reference sequence). The CDR3: CASRAGTGLNEKLFF. CDR3 sequence (DNA): TGTGCCAGCAGGGCCGGGACAGGGCTCAATGAAAAACTGTTTTTT.

This clone was observed a few times. CDR3 region: CASSPGTISTDTQYF. CDR3 DNA: TGCGCCAGCAGCCCCGGGACAATTAGCACAGATACGCAGTATTTT. This sequence joins TRBV5-1 and TRBJ2-3; possible D gene TRBD1, 6 bases. Trimming removed 4 bases from V and 0 bases from J, with 12 bases in between. This CDR3 is 15 amino acids long. From germline, CDR1 is SGHRS and CDR2 YFSETQ.

This clone was seen a single time. The chain carries TRBV4-1 and TRBJ2-2, with 8 nucleotides matching TRBD1. The CDR3 is 14 residues long. In germline, CDR1 is MGHRA, CDR2 YSYEKL. Losses at the gene ends were 6 bases for V and 6 bases for J; bases not matched to a gene: 6. The CDR3 sequence: CASRWTGSAGELFF. The CDR3 nucleotides are TGCGCCAGCAGGTGGACAGGGTCGGCCGGGGAGCTGTTTTTT.

J is TRBJ1-4 and V is TRBV19; 8 bases are shared with TRBD1. V lost 9 bases, J lost 3 bases, and 3 bases stayed unmatched. Germline assignment: CDR1 LNHDA and CDR2 SQIVND (reference sequence). There are 13 residues in the CDR3. CDR3 sequence (DNA): TGTGCCAGCACAGGGGGTGCTAATGAAAAACTGTTTTTT. Its translation: CASTGGANEKLFF.

The rearrangement joins TRBV11-2 to TRBJ2-1, with 11 bases lining up with TRBD1. The germline V gene encodes CDR1 SGHAT and CDR2 FQNNGV. This CDR3 is 14 amino acids long. V shed 3 bases and J 9 bases; nucleotides not matched to a gene: 4. The CDR3 DNA sequence: TGTGCCAGCAGCTTCCGGGACAGGGGGAGTGAGCAGTTCTTC. This gives the protein CASSFRDRGSEQFF. The entire variable domain, with the rest obtained from reference TRBV11-2 and TRBJ2-1, is as follows: EAGVAQSPRYKIIEKRQSVAFWCNPISGHATLYWYQQILGQGPKLLIQFQNNGVVDDSQLPKDRFSAERLKGVDSTLKIQPAKLEDSAVYLCASSFRDRGSEQFFGPGTRLTVL.

This rearrangement joins TRBV10-3 to TRBJ1-1, with TRBD1 matching over 8 bases. CDR3 length equals 13 residues. Germline trimming cut 4 bases from V and 6 bases from J; bases unmatched to any gene: 4. Germline CDR1 and CDR2: ENHRY and SYGVKD. CDR3 loop: CAISAAGGPEAFF. The CDR3 DNA reads TGTGCCATCAGTGCAGCAGGGGGCCCTGAAGCTTTCTTT.

The gene calls are TRBV27 and TRBJ2-4, with 10 nucleotides matching TRBD2. Trimming at V came to 5 bases and at J to 5 bases, leaving 3 bases not matched to a gene. Germline V gives CDR1 MNHEY, CDR2 SMNVEV (reference sequence). The CDR3 length is 14 residues. The CDR3 is CASSRLAGENIQYF. CDR3 DNA: TGTGCCAGCAGTCGACTAGCGGGCGAAAACATTCAGTACTTC.

This chain joins TRBV4-1 and TRBJ1-1; 10 bases agree with TRBD1. This CDR3 is built from 16 residues. Germline CDR1 and CDR2: MGHRA and YSYEKL. J gave up 4 bases and V 1 base, and 6 bases lay outside the gene matches. CDR3 sequence (DNA): TGCGCCAGCAGCCAAGTACCGGGGACAGGGGTCACTGAAGCTTTCTTT. This translates into CASSQVPGTGVTEAFF.

This clone occurred once. Here the CDR3 omits its conserved ending phenylalanine or tryptophan, so a read error is the likely source. The chain couples TRBV25-1 to TRBJ1-1; D possibly corresponds to TRBD1 (5 bases). The CDR3 has 15 residues. Trimming took 9 bases from V and 3 from J, leaving 20 bases between them. Germline V gives CDR1 MGHDK, CDR2 SYGVNS. The CDR3 coding sequence is TGTGCCAGAAATCCGGGGCCACGAAGGGACACTGAAGCTTTCCTT. Protein product: CARNPGPRRDTEAFL.

The gene calls are TRBV5-6 and TRBJ1-1, with unresolved D. This CDR3 comprises 13 residues. Germline loops: CDR1 SGHDT, CDR2 YYEEEE. Trimming removed 0 bases from V and 7 bases from J, with 10 bases in between. The CDR3 region has the DNA TGTGCCAGCAGCTTGGGGAGCTTAGTTGAAGCTTTCTTT. Protein: CASSLGSLVEAFF.

This clone was found once. The CDR3 does not end in the conserved phenylalanine or tryptophan, so this is likely a read error. The V gene is TRBV28, the J gene TRBJ1-5, with D hard to call. Germline V CDR1 and CDR2: MDHEN, SYDVKM. There are 13 residues in the CDR3. Trimming left V 3 bases short and J 3 bases short, with 6 bases between. The CDR3 nucleotides are TGTGCCAGCAGTTTCCAGGACAATCAGCCCCAGCATGTT. It translates to CASSFQDNQPQHV.

This chain joins TRBV29-1 and TRBJ2-3; maybe TRBD1 (7 bases). Germline assignment: CDR1 SQVTM and CDR2 ANQGSEA. Trimming took 4 bases from V and 5 from J, leaving 10 bases between them. This CDR3 has 12 residues. CDR3 sequence: CSVGQGGDTQYF. Written as DNA, the CDR3 is TGCAGCGTTGGTCAGGGGGGAGATACGCAGTATTTT.

The V and J genes are TRBV29-1 and TRBJ1-1; TRBD1 might be the D (5 bases). The CDR3 is 12 residues long. The germline CDR1 and CDR2 sequences are SQVTM and ANQGSEA. The V and J ends lost 5 bases and 5 bases respectively, with 12 bases between them. CDR3 sequence (DNA): TGCAGCGTTTATCCGCAGGGAACTGAAGCTTTCTTT. The encoded protein is CSVYPQGTEAFF.